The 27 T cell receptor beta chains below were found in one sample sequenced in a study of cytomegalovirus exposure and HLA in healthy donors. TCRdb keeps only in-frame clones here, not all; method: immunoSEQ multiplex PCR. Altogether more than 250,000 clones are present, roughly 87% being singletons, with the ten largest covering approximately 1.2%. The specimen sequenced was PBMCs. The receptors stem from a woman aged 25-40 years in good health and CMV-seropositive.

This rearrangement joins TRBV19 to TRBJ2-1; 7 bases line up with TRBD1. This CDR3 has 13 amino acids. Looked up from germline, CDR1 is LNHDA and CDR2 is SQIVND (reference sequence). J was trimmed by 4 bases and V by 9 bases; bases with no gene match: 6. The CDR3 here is CASSGQLYNEQFF. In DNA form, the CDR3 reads TGTGCCAGCTCGGGACAGCTTTACAATGAGCAGTTCTTC.

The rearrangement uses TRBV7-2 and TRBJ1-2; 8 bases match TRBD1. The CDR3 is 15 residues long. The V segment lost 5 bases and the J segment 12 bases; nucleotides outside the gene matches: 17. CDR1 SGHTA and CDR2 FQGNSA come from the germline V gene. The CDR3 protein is CASSPKTHQGASDTF. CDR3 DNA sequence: TGTGCCAGCAGCCCAAAAACTCACCAGGGGGCATCTGACACCTTC.

The CDR3 sequence: CASSLANSGSTDTQYF. In DNA form, the CDR3 reads TGTGCCAGCAGCTTAGCAAATAGCGGGAGCACAGATACGCAGTATTTT. The V call is TRBV7-9, the J call TRBJ2-3, with TRBD2 matching 7 bases. From germline, CDR1 is SEHNR and CDR2 FQNEAQ (reference sequence). The junction had 3 bases not matched to a gene; V was cut back by 0 bases and J by 0 bases. This CDR3 spans 16 amino acids.

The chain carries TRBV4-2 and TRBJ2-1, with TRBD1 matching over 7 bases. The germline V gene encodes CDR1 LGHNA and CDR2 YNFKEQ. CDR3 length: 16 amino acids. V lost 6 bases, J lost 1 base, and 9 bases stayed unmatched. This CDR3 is CASSTRQGKSYNEQFF. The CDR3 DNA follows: TGTGCCAGCAGTACCCGACAGGGCAAGTCCTACAATGAGCAGTTCTTC.

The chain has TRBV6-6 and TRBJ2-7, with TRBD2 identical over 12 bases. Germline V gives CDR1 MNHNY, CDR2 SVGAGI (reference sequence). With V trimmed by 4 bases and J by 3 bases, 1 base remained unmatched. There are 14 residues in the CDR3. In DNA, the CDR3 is TGTGCCAGCAGTTCACTAGCGGGGGGCTACGAGCAGTACTTC. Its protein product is CASSSLAGGYEQYF.

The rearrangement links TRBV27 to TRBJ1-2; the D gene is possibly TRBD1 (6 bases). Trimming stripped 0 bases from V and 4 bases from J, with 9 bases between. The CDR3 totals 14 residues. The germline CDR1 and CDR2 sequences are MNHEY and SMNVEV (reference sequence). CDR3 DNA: TGTGCCAGCAGTTTATCGGGCAGGGGCTATGGCTACACCTTC. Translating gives CASSLSGRGYGYTF.

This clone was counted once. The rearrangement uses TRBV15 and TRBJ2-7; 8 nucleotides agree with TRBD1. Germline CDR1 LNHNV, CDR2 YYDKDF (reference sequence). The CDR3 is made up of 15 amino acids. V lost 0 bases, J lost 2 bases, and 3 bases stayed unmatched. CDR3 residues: CATSREGTGTYEQYF. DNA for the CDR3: TGTGCCACCAGCAGAGAGGGGACAGGCACCTACGAGCAGTACTTC.

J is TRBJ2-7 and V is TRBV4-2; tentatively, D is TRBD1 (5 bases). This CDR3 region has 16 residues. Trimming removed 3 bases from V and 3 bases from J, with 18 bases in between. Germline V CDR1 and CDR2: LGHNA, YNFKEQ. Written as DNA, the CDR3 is TGTGCCAGCAGCCACGAGGCTTTGACAGATAGCTACGAGCAGTACTTC. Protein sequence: CASSHEALTDSYEQYF.

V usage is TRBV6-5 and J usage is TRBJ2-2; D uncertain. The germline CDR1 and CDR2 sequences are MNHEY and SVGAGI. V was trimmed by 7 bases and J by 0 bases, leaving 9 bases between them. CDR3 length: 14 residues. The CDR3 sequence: CASTIETNTGELFF. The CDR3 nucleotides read TGTGCCAGCACGATTGAGACGAACACCGGGGAGCTGTTTTTT.

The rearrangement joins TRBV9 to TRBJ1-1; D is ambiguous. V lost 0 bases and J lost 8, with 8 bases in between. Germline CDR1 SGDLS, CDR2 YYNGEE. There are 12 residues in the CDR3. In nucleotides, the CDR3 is TGTGCCAGCAGCGTAGGGGGAGGGGAAGCTTTCTTT. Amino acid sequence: CASSVGGGEAFF.

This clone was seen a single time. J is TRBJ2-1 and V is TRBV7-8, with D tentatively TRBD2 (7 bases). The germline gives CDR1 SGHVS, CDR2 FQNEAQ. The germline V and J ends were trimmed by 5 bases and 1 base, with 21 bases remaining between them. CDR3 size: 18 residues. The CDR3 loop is CASSPGRGGRISYNEQFF. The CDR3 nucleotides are TGTGCCAGCAGCCCAGGGAGGGGGGGGAGAATTTCCTACAATGAGCAGTTCTTC. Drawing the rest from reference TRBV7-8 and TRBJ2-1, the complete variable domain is GAGVSQSPRYKVAKRGQDVALRCDPISGHVSLFWYQQALGQGPEFLTYFQNEAQLDKSGLPSDRFFAERPEGSVSTLKIQRTQQEDSAVYLCASSPGRGGRISYNEQFFGPGTRLTVL.

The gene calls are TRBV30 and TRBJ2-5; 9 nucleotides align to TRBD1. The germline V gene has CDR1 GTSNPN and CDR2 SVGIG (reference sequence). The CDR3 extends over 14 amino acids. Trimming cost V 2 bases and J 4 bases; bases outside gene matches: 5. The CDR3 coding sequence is TGTGCCTGGAGTTGGGACAGGGAGGTAGAGACCCAGTACTTC. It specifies CAWSWDREVETQYF.

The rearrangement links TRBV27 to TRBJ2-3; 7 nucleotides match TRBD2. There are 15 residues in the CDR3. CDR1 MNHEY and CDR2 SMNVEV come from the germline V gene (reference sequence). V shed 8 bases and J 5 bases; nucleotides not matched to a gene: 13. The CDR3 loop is CASATFGRAKDTQYF. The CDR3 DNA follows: TGTGCCAGCGCGACTTTTGGGAGGGCCAAAGATACGCAGTATTTT.

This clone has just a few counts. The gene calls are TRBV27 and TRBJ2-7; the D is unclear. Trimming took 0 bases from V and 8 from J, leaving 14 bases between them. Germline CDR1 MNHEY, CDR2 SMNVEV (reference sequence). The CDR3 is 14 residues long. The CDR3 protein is CASSLSLLSPQQYF. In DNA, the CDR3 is TGTGCCAGCAGTTTATCACTCCTTTCACCTCAGCAGTACTTC.

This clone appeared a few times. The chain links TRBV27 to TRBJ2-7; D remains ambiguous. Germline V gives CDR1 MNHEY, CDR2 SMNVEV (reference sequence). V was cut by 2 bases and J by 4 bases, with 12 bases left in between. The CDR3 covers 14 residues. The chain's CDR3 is CASSLSSIGYEQYF. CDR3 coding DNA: TGTGCCAGCAGTTTAAGCTCGATAGGGTACGAGCAGTACTTC.

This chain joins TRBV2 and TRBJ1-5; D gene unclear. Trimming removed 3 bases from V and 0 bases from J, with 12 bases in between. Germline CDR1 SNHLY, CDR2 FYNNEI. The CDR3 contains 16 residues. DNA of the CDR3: TGTGCCAGCAGTGAGTTCCGGGAAACTAGCAATCAGCCCCAGCATTTT. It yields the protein CASSEFRETSNQPQHF.

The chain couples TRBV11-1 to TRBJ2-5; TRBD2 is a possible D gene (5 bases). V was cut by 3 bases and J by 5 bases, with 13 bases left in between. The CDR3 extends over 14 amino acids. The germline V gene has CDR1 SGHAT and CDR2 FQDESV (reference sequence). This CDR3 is CASSFGLAWETQYF. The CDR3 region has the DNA TGTGCCAGCAGCTTTGGGCTAGCATGGGAGACCCAGTACTTC.

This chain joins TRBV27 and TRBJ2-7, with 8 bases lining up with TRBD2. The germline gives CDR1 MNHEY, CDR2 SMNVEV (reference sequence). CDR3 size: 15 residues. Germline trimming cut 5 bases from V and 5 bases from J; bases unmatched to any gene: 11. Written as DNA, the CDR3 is TGTGCCAGCAGTAGCAAGGGACGGGGGGGCGACGAGCAGTACTTC. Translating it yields CASSSKGRGGDEQYF.

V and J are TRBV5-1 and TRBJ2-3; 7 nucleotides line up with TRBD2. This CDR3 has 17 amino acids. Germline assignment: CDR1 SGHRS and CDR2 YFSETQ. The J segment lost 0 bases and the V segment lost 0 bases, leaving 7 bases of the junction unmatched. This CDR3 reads CASSLVAGESSTDTQYF. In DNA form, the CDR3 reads TGCGCCAGCAGCTTGGTTGCGGGGGAATCGAGCACAGATACGCAGTATTTT.

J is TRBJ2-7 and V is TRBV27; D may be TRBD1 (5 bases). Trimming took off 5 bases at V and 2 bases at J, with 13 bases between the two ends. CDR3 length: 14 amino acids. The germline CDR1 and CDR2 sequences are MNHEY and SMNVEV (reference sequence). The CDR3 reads CASSLLDRTYEQYF. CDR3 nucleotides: TGTGCCAGCAGTCTCCTCGACAGAACCTACGAGCAGTACTTC.

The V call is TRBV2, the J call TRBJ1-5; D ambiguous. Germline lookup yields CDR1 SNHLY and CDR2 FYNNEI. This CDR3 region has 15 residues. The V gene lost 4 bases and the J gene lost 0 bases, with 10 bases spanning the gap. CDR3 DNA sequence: TGTGCCAGCAGTGTGGAGCGGAGTAGCAATCAGCCCCAGCATTTT. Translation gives CASSVERSSNQPQHF. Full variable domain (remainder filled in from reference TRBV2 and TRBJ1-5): EPEVTQTPSHQVTQMGQEVILRCVPISNHLYFYWYRQILGQKVEFLVSFYNNEISEKSEIFDDQFSVERPDGSNFTLKIRSTKLEDSAMYFCASSVERSSNQPQHFGDGTRLSIL.

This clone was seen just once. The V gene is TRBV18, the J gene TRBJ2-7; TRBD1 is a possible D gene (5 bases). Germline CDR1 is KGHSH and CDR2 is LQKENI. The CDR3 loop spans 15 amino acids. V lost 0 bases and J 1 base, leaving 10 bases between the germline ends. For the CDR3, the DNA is TGTGCCAGCTCACCACCGTCAGGGTTTTCCTACGAGCAGTACTTC. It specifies CASSPPSGFSYEQYF.

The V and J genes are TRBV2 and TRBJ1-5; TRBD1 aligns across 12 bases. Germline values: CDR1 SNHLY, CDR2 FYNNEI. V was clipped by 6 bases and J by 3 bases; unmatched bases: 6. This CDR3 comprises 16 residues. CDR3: CASSPGTGGDNQPQHF. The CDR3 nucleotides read TGTGCCAGCAGCCCCGGGACAGGGGGCGACAATCAGCCCCAGCATTTT.

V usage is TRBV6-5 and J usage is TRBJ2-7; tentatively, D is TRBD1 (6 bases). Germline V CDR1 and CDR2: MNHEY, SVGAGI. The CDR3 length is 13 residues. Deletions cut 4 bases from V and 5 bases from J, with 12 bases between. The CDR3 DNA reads TGTGCCAGCAGTTTGGGACAACGTGACGAGCAGTACTTC. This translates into CASSLGQRDEQYF.

CDR3 coding DNA: TGTGCCAGTAGCTCAGGGACAGCAACTAATGAAAAACTGTTTTTT. Its translation is CASSSGTATNEKLFF. The V call is TRBV19, the J call TRBJ1-4; TRBD1 agrees at 7 bases. The CDR3 totals 15 residues. The V segment lost 6 bases and the J segment 0 bases; nucleotides outside the gene matches: 4. Germline values: CDR1 LNHDA, CDR2 SQIVND (reference sequence).

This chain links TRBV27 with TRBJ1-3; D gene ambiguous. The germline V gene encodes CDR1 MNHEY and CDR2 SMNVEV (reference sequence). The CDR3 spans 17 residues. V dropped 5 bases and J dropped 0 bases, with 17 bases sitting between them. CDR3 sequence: CASSPRPPVGSGNTIYF. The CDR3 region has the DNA TGTGCCAGCAGTCCACGGCCACCCGTCGGCTCTGGAAACACCATATATTTT.

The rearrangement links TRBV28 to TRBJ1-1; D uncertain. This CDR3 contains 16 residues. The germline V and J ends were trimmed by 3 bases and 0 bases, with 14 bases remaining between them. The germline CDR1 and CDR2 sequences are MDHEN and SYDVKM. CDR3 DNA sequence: TGTGCCAGCAGTTTTTTGGAGGGCGGTATGAACACTGAAGCTTTCTTT. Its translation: CASSFLEGGMNTEAFF.